Sequencing of this T cell receptor beta chain was carried out in a study of cytomegalovirus exposure and HLA in healthy donors. General observations from the study: According to the study, roughly 160 TCR beta chains were cytomegalovirus-associated.

V was pared by 0 bases and J by 5 bases, with 26 bases of the junction left unmatched. CDR1 and CDR2 (germline): MGHRA, YSYEKL. The CDR3 sequence is 22 residues long. Donors were drawn from the approximately 130-subject validation cohort, separate from the approximately 670-subject first cohort. This clone appeared once. Its target is unknown. Some clones are missing from TCRdb's copy, which holds only in-frame ones; the method was immunoSEQ multiplex PCR. The sample includes some 43,000 clones, 92% of them seen just once. The sequencing input was PBMCs. This TCR was sampled from a man younger than 30 in good health and CMV-seronegative. The gene calls are TRBV4-1 and TRBJ2-7; TRBD1 agrees at 9 bases. The CDR3 bases are TGCGCCAGCAGCCAAGATGAAGACAGGGGGGCTCCCTATCCCTTATCTAGGCACGAGCAGTACTTC. This encodes CASSQDEDRGAPYPLSRHEQYF.